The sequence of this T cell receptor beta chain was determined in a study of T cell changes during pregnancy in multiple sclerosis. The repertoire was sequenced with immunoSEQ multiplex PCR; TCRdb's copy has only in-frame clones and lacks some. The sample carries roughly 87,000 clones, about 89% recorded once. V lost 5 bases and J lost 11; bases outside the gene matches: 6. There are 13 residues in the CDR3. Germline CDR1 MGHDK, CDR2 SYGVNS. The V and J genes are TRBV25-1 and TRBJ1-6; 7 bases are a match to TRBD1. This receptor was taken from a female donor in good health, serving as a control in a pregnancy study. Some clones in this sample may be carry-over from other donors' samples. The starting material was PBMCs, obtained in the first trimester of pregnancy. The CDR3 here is CASSPTGYAPLHF. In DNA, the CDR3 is TGTGCCAGCAGTCCGACAGGGTACGCACCCCTCCACTTT.